Listed here are 26 T cell receptor beta chains from one sample, sequenced in a study of cytomegalovirus exposure and HLA in healthy donors. PCR was performed using 60 Vbeta and 13 Jbeta primers. The table came from immunoSEQ multiplex PCR; TCRdb's copy has only in-frame clones and leaves some out. In the table there are 63,000 or so clones, 75% of which are singletons. The sample was PBMCs. The receptors originated from a woman in her 30s in good health and CMV-seropositive.

The V gene is TRBV10-3, the J gene TRBJ1-5, with unresolved D. The CDR3 runs to 13 residues. The V and J ends lost 6 bases and 4 bases respectively, with 10 bases between them. Germline CDR1 reads ENHRY; CDR2 reads SYGVKD. CDR3 residues: CAIRAGQNQPQHF. The CDR3 DNA is TGTGCCATCAGGGCGGGTCAAAATCAGCCCCAGCATTTT.

The CDR3 DNA reads TGTGCCAGTAGTATAGTGGCGGGAGGCTACGAGCAGTACTTC. Its protein product is CASSIVAGGYEQYF. The chain combines TRBV19 with TRBJ2-7; 8 bases agree with TRBD2. J gave up 3 bases and V 1 base, and 2 bases lay outside the gene matches. Germline V gene lookup returns CDR1 LNHDA and CDR2 SQIVND (reference sequence). The CDR3 is 14 residues long.

This clone was recorded only once. This chain joins TRBV18 and TRBJ1-2; 9 bases line up with TRBD1. The V gene's germline CDR1 is KGHSH and CDR2 LQKENI. The CDR3 has 13 amino acids. V lost 6 bases to trimming and J lost 8 bases; unmatched junction nucleotides: 7. CDR3 DNA: TGTGCCAGCTCCCTCGGACAGGGGCGAGGCTACACCTTC. It specifies CASSLGQGRGYTF.

CDR3 bases: TGTGCCAGCTCGCCAGGGGGGACAGGGAGAACCGGGGAGCTGTTTTTT. Translating it yields CASSPGGTGRTGELFF. The rearrangement links TRBV11-2 to TRBJ2-2; 9 bases line up with TRBD1. The germline V gene encodes CDR1 SGHAT and CDR2 FQNNGV. The junction had 12 bases not matched to a gene; V was cut back by 8 bases and J by 5 bases. The CDR3 runs to 16 residues.

The chain couples TRBV11-2 to TRBJ2-3; 8 nucleotides line up with TRBD2. Unmatched junction bases numbered 9, after V lost 2 bases and J lost 2 bases. The V gene's germline CDR1 is SGHAT and CDR2 FQNNGV. The CDR3 is 17 residues long. CDR3 protein: CASSLRGAGVNTDTQYF. CDR3 sequence (DNA): TGTGCCAGCAGCTTAAGGGGAGCGGGAGTTAACACAGATACGCAGTATTTT.

The chain carries TRBV9 and TRBJ1-6; 7 bases match TRBD1. Losses at the gene ends were 0 bases for V and 7 bases for J; bases not matched to a gene: 4. The germline V gene has CDR1 SGDLS and CDR2 YYNGEE. The CDR3 is 15 amino acids. The CDR3 here is CASSVAGGGNSPLHF. CDR3 DNA sequence: TGTGCCAGCAGCGTAGCAGGGGGTGGGAATTCACCCCTCCACTTT. Based on the CDR3 plus reference TRBV9 and TRBJ1-6, the full variable domain is DSGVTQTPKHLITATGQRVTLRCSPRSGDLSVYWYQQSLDQGLQFLIQYYNGEERAKGNILERFSAQQFPDLHSELNLSSLELGDSALYFCASSVAGGGNSPLHFGNGTRLTVT.

This rearrangement joins TRBV5-1 to TRBJ1-1, with no clear D. Germline assignment: CDR1 SGHRS and CDR2 YFSETQ. The V gene lost 5 bases and the J gene lost 0 bases, with 17 bases spanning the gap. The CDR3 loop spans 16 amino acids. In nucleotides, the CDR3 is TGCGCCAGCAGACCAGGAACTTTAAACATGAACACTGAAGCTTTCTTT. This sequence encodes CASRPGTLNMNTEAFF.

This clone was picked up one time. V gene TRBV28 combines with J gene TRBJ2-7, with 9 bases fitting TRBD2. V shed 3 bases, J shed 7 bases, and the junction held 4 bases outside the gene matches. Germline V gene data show CDR1 as MDHEN and CDR2 as SYDVKM. This CDR3 contains 13 residues. CDR3 amino acids: CASSLGLAGEQYF. The CDR3 DNA is TGTGCCAGCAGTTTGGGGCTAGCGGGAGAGCAGTACTTC.

A remark on this clone: The junction shows a germline mismatch at one end, possibly a read error. The rearrangement joins TRBV7-9 to TRBJ1-2; D gene ambiguous. The CDR3 is 15 residues long. CDR1 is SEHNR and CDR2 is FQNEAQ in the germline V gene (reference sequence). The CDR3 nucleotides read TGTGCCAGCAGCTCCACTCTCACTCTCAACTATGGCTGCACCTTC. It specifies CASSSTLTLNYGCTF.

V is TRBV18 and J is TRBJ2-1, with 15 bases lining up with TRBD2. Germline CDR1 reads KGHSH; CDR2 reads LQKENI. V lost 2 bases to trimming and J lost 8 bases; unmatched junction nucleotides: 4. The CDR3 runs to 16 residues. The CDR3 sequence: CASSPGLAGGVDEQFF. The CDR3 bases are TGTGCCAGCTCACCAGGACTAGCGGGAGGGGTGGATGAGCAGTTCTTC. Using reference TRBV18 and TRBJ2-1 for the parts outside the CDR3, the full variable domain is NAGVMQNPRHLVRRRGQEARLRCSPMKGHSHVYWYRQLPEEGLKFMVYLQKENIIDESGMPKERFSAEFPKEGPSILRIQQVVRGDSAAYFCASSPGLAGGVDEQFFGPGTRLTVL.

This chain connects TRBV2 to TRBJ2-1, with TRBD2 matching over 11 bases. V shed 3 bases and J 6 bases; nucleotides not matched to a gene: 10. The CDR3 is made up of 17 amino acids. The germline gives CDR1 SNHLY, CDR2 FYNNEI. The CDR3 DNA sequence: TGTGCCAGCAGTGAGGCCTCGCTAGCGGGAGGTGGCAATGAGCAGTTCTTC. This sequence encodes CASSEASLAGGGNEQFF.

The rearrangement links TRBV10-3 to TRBJ2-3, with D unresolved. Trimming cost V 4 bases and J 1 base, with 6 bases left between them. Germline CDR1 is ENHRY and CDR2 is SYGVKD. The CDR3 contains 13 residues. DNA for the CDR3: TGTGCCATCAGTGTCAGTGGCACAGATACGCAGTATTTT. Translated: CAISVSGTDTQYF.

The V and J genes are TRBV28 and TRBJ1-5; a weak D match, TRBD1 (6 bases). The V end lost 3 bases, the J end lost 1 base, and 10 bases lay between the germline ends. Germline V gene lookup returns CDR1 MDHEN and CDR2 SYDVKM. The CDR3 totals 15 residues. The CDR3 spells CASSLGGASNQPQHF. Written as DNA, the CDR3 is TGTGCCAGCAGTTTGGGGGGGGCGAGCAATCAGCCCCAGCATTTT.

The chain employs TRBV5-1 and TRBJ2-5, with 7 bases fitting TRBD2. The length of the CDR3 is 15 residues. J gave up 4 bases and V 3 bases, and 9 bases lay outside the gene matches. Per the germline V gene, CDR1 is SGHRS and CDR2 is YFSETQ. CDR3 sequence reads: CASSSPGGTGETQYF. The CDR3 nucleotides are TGCGCCAGCAGCTCACCGGGGGGTACCGGAGAGACCCAGTACTTC.

The chain uses TRBV18 and TRBJ1-5; 11 nucleotides match TRBD1. The germline CDR1 and CDR2 sequences are KGHSH and LQKENI. The V and J ends lost 5 bases and 5 bases, in that order; junction bases with no gene match: 8. The CDR3 has 16 residues. CDR3 bases: TGTGCCAGCTCAGCCGGGACAGGGGGTAGGTATCAGCCCCAGCATTTT. It is translated as CASSAGTGGRYQPQHF.

The CDR3 DNA reads as TGTGCCAGCAGCTTAGCTCACGGTCCCGGGACTAGCGGGAGTGAGCAGTACTTC. It codes for CASSLAHGPGTSGSEQYF. V usage is TRBV7-8 and J usage is TRBJ2-7, with 14 bases identical to TRBD2. The germline V gene encodes CDR1 SGHVS and CDR2 FQNEAQ. The CDR3 extends over 18 amino acids. With V trimmed by 0 bases and J by 7 bases, 11 bases remained unmatched.

The chain recombines TRBV19 with TRBJ2-3, with a weak D call TRBD1 (6 bases). Germline-derived CDR1 and CDR2 are LNHDA and SQIVND (reference sequence). Trimming pared 10 bases from V and 10 bases from J, leaving 9 bases between. This CDR3 region has 9 residues. CDR3 protein: CAKDSAQYF. The CDR3 DNA sequence: TGTGCCAAGGACAGTGCGCAGTATTTT.

V usage is TRBV5-4 and J usage is TRBJ1-2; tentatively, D is TRBD1 (6 bases). The CDR3 contains 16 residues. Germline lookup yields CDR1 SGHNT and CDR2 YYREEE (reference sequence). Trimming pared 3 bases from V and 1 base from J, leaving 16 bases between. The CDR3 sequence: CASSSNRDTYNYGYTF. CDR3 bases: TGTGCCAGCAGCTCTAACCGGGACACATATAACTATGGCTACACCTTC.

In DNA, the CDR3 is TGTGCCAGCAGTTTTCAGGGGACGGGTACGGCTTTCTTT. Translating gives CASSFQGTGTAFF. V is TRBV28 and J is TRBJ1-1; D possibly corresponds to TRBD1 (6 bases). The germline gives CDR1 MDHEN, CDR2 SYDVKM. This CDR3 contains 13 residues. Between the trimmed V and J ends, which lost 3 bases and 11 bases, there was a span of 16 bases.

This chain connects TRBV6-5 to TRBJ2-2; tentatively, D is TRBD2 (6 bases). Germline V gene sequence: CDR1 MNHEY, CDR2 SVGAGI. The CDR3 covers 13 residues. V lost 8 bases and J lost 0, with 7 bases in between. CDR3 sequence reads: CASGGTNTGELFF. The CDR3 DNA reads as TGTGCCAGCGGGGGGACGAACACCGGGGAGCTGTTTTTT.

The V and J genes are TRBV5-1 and TRBJ1-1; D unresolved. This CDR3 contains 14 residues. The ends were cut back, 1 base at V and 1 base at J, with 8 bases in the middle. Per germline, CDR1 SGHRS and CDR2 YFSETQ. CDR3 coding DNA: TGCGCCAGCAGCTTGAGCGGAAGGAACACTGAAGCTTTCTTT. This encodes CASSLSGRNTEAFF.

V and J are TRBV5-1 and TRBJ2-1; tentatively, D is TRBD1 (6 bases). Trimming removed 0 bases at V and 2 bases at J, with 9 bases between. This CDR3 has 15 amino acids. Germline CDR1 SGHRS, CDR2 YFSETQ. The CDR3 here is CASSLDGTTYNEQFF. CDR3 DNA sequence: TGCGCCAGCAGCTTGGACGGGACAACCTACAATGAGCAGTTCTTC.

The rearrangement links TRBV6-5 to TRBJ2-1; tentative D call: TRBD2 (5 bases). The CDR3 spans 13 residues. Trimming cost V 6 bases and J 4 bases, with 10 bases left between them. Germline CDR1 reads MNHEY; CDR2 reads SVGAGI. For the CDR3, the DNA is TGTGCCAGCAGGAGCGGAGTGTACAATGAGCAGTTCTTC. It is translated as CASRSGVYNEQFF.

This chain links TRBV7-6 with TRBJ2-3, with unresolved D. Germline V gene lookup returns CDR1 SGHVS and CDR2 FNYEAQ. The CDR3 sequence is 13 residues long. Trimming took 4 bases from V and 6 from J, leaving 11 bases between them. CDR3 sequence (DNA): TGTGCCAGCAGCTCATTAGCTTGGGATACGCAGTATTTT. Protein product: CASSSLAWDTQYF.

This clone was seen a few times. The chain recombines TRBV2 with TRBJ2-1, with TRBD1 identical over 7 bases. Trimming at V came to 7 bases and at J to 7 bases, leaving 4 bases not matched to a gene. This CDR3 region has 12 residues. CDR1 is SNHLY, CDR2 FYNNEI, per germline. The CDR3 loop reads CASIDRVNEQFF. CDR3 bases: TGTGCCAGCATTGACAGGGTGAATGAGCAGTTCTTC.

V is TRBV7-9 and J is TRBJ2-2; 7 bases match TRBD2. Per the germline V gene, CDR1 is SEHNR and CDR2 is FQNEAQ (reference sequence). Losses at the gene ends were 8 bases for V and 5 bases for J; bases not matched to a gene: 2. This CDR3 is 12 amino acids long. CDR3 DNA sequence: TGTGCCAGCGAGGGAGGGACCGGGGAGCTGTTTTTT. This gives the protein CASEGGTGELFF.